Below, 5 T cell receptor beta chains from the same sample are listed, as sequenced in a study of vaccination effects on CD4 cells after COVID-19. Profiling relied on immunoSEQ multiplex PCR, and the TCRdb table lists in-frame clones only, not all of them. Counted here are some 68,000 clones, approximately 72% occurring once; the ten biggest clones make up roughly 4%. With the ViraFEST assay, the study expanded antigen-specific CD4+ T cells using viral peptide pools, then sequenced them. Researchers isolated CD4+ T cells once around 11 days of culture had elapsed. Having tested negative for nucleocapsid antibodies, the vaccine recipients showed no prior SARS-CoV-2 infection. These receptors have no identified antigens. Sample: CD4+ T cells from PBMCs cultured with HCoV-OC43 spike peptides, taken before COVID-19 vaccination. The subset here: HCoV-OC43 spike overlapping peptide pool stimulation. These receptors originate from a human donor who received a COVID-19 vaccine.

The chain employs TRBV9 and TRBJ1-1, with D perhaps matching TRBD1 (5 bases). This CDR3 is built from 15 residues. In germline, CDR1 is SGDLS, CDR2 YYNGEE. V was clipped by 2 bases and J by 8 bases, with 19 bases between them. The CDR3 DNA follows: TGTGCCAGCAGCGTCAGTCCAAGTGATTGGGGGGAAGCTTTCTTT. The encoded protein is CASSVSPSDWGEAFF.

This clone was seen once. V is TRBV25-1 and J is TRBJ1-4, with 8 bases matching TRBD1. Per germline, CDR1 MGHDK and CDR2 SYGVNS. V dropped 4 bases and J dropped 1; count of bases not matched to a gene: 11. CDR3 length: 18 residues. For the CDR3, the DNA is TGTGCCAGCAGTGCATACATCGGGACAGGAGGAACTAATGAAAAACTGTTTTTT. It translates to CASSAYIGTGGTNEKLFF.

The rearrangement joins TRBV2 to TRBJ1-3, with TRBD1 matching 7 bases. Germline lookup yields CDR1 SNHLY and CDR2 FYNNEI. This CDR3 spans 17 amino acids. Unmatched junction bases numbered 10, after V lost 5 bases and J lost 0 bases. The CDR3 sequence: CASSFTGVRASGNTIYF. The CDR3 nucleotides are TGTGCCAGCAGTTTTACAGGGGTAAGGGCCTCTGGAAACACCATATATTTT.

The chain uses TRBV5-1 and TRBJ1-6; 7 nucleotides agree with TRBD1. CDR3 length: 15 residues. The V gene end was trimmed by 5 bases and the J gene end by 8 bases; junction bases not matched to a gene: 10. The germline CDR1 and CDR2 sequences are SGHRS and YFSETQ. The CDR3 DNA reads TGCGCCAGCAGTAGAATAGGACAGGAGGATTCACCCCTCCACTTT. Translation gives CASSRIGQEDSPLHF.

The chain has TRBV7-8 and TRBJ1-1, with D possibly matching TRBD1 (5 bases). V was trimmed by 4 bases and J by 2 bases, leaving 20 bases between them. This CDR3 region has 17 residues. Germline CDR1 is SGHVS and CDR2 is FQNEAQ. The CDR3 nucleotides are TGTGCCAGCAGCTCGGATCTGGGGGGGTCGAGTAACACTGAAGCTTTCTTT. Residues: CASSSDLGGSSNTEAFF.